This T cell receptor beta chain emerged from a study of regulatory T cells in long-lasting Graves disease (TCRdb year 2021). Study-wide context: Patients with newly diagnosed Graves' disease had been on antithyroid drugs for under 3 months. Patients with persistent Graves' disease were compared with patients with newly diagnosed Graves' disease using TCR sequencing and RNA sequencing of peripheral blood. The study was registered as a clinical trial and conducted in China. TCR sequencing covered some 13 persistent and 20 or so newly diagnosed Graves' disease patients, some 35 samples in total.

The intended sense of this specimen's time point label: newly diagnosed GD, antithyroid drugs for less than 3 months. For both TCR sequencing and RNA sequencing, RNA was extracted from PBMCs in TRIzol. The diagnosis of Graves' disease followed American Thyroid Association guidelines. The patients came from an endocrinology department in Xi'an, China. From each patient, 8 to 10 milliliters of peripheral blood was collected into an EDTA anticoagulant tube. Ficoll Paque Plus density gradient separation was used to isolate PBMCs, and no additional T cell sorting was done. An Agilent 2100 Bioanalyzer and agarose gel were used to check RNA quality, and a NanoDrop 2000 was used to measure RNA concentration. On the study overall, not on this receptor specifically: Compared with newly diagnosed patients, persistent Graves' disease patients had lower TCR Shannon entropy and fewer highly expanded clones, which suggests clonal expansion. Only the TCR beta chain was sequenced and analyzed. Only peripheral blood was studied, because thyroid tissue, the primary lesion, was inaccessible. The authors acknowledged the small sample size as a limitation that may reduce accuracy. TRBV28, TRBJ1-2 and TRBJ2-5 were preferentially used in persistent disease, while TRBV20-1 and TRBJ2-1 were favored in newly diagnosed disease. Persistent patients shared more public clonotypes among themselves (over 2,500) than newly diagnosed patients did (about 1,000).

Reading the germline V gene (reference sequence) gives CDR1 PRHDT and CDR2 FYEKMQ. The cysteine opens and the phenylalanine closes a CDR3 of 13 amino acids. Of the read, only the CDR3 DNA is kept; its 39 bases are in frame from base 1. Ends trimmed: V by 8 bases, J by 6 bases; bases unmatched to a gene: 8. Library generation was performed with multiplex PCR. TCRdb lists the instrument as Illumina HiSeq 4000. TCR beta libraries were built with iRepertoire HTBI primers and Arm-PCR amplification of CDR3 regions. Before sequencing, the PCR products underwent gel purification. On the study's bioinformatics: Gene usage analysis of CDR3 amino acid clonotypes relied on the 55 to 80 TRBV and 15 or so TRBJ segments identified across samples. Filtered high-quality paired reads were merged into contigs using COPE and FqMerger. BLAST was used to align contigs to IMGT TRBV, TRBD and TRBJ reference genes, and CDR3 was defined according to IMGT. Clonotypes above 0.1% frequency were classified as highly expanded clones. Shannon entropy served as the measure of repertoire diversity, while the Gini coefficient captured V-J evenness. Public clonotypes were defined as clonotypes shared by more than one individual. The public reads were quality trimmed at Q25 with fastp and then assembled into clones with MiXCR by TCRdb, keeping productive beta chains. Rows merge per CDR3 protein into single entries with the most common DNA and genes. The authors' filters were not applied to this entry. Here the sample has 420,000 or so distinct CDR3 sequences; around 15% occur a single time. The ten biggest clones cover less than 30% of the sample.

Comments on this clonotype: Its antigen remains unidentified. No much larger clone is present one base from it, and per-base qualities are unavailable.

A further study also used this sample, focusing on T cells in Graves' hyperthyroidism and ophthalmopathy. As the second publication notes: Graves' hyperthyroidism was defined as stable when no progression to ophthalmopathy occurred over 18 months of follow-up. Hyperthyroidism patients were newly diagnosed, with disease duration under 2 months, and aged 18 to 65 years. Any patient with an uncontrolled infection, another autoimmune disease, pregnancy or lactation was excluded. Diagnoses relied on clinical symptoms, serum thyroxine and TRAb, thyroid ultrasound and orbital computed tomography. The first round of RT-PCR for the TCR CDR3 was performed with the HTBI primer set and the Qiagen OneStep RT-PCR kit. Most expanded thyroid clonotypes (frequency above 0.001) were also detected in blood, suggesting blood repertoires may reflect thyroid immune responses. In cross-validation, a model built on a 13 V-J signature told ophthalmopathy apart from stable hyperthyroidism with approximately 91% sensitivity and approximately 81% specificity, and in testing the same model reached 80%/75%. In validation, the model predicted progression to ophthalmopathy with 60% to 71% sensitivity and 72% to 75% specificity, a median of 6.5 months before onset. To identify TCR V-J signatures that set the groups apart, the researchers used a discovery cohort of 95 to 100 patients, made up of roughly 45 with Graves' ophthalmopathy and 57 with stable Graves' hyperthyroidism. Prospective prediction of ophthalmopathy was tested in an independent validation cohort consisting of about 20 hyperthyroidism patients and approximately 16 patients who later progressed to ophthalmopathy. The 100 discovery patients were divided at random into training and test sets in a 7:3 ratio. In more than 5 Graves' hyperthyroidism patients, the study also compared T-cell repertoires from thyroid tissue with T-cell repertoires from blood. Once sampling was done, hyperthyroidism patients were given methimazole at a starting dose of 30 mg daily, whereas ophthalmopathy patients were given high-dose intravenous methylprednisolone. The libraries were constructed in a second round of multiplex PCR and then size-selected and purified. Paired-end sequencing of the libraries was performed with 100 bp reads on an Illumina HiSeq2000. SOAPnuke was used to process the raw data, removing reads that contained adapters or uncalled bases, had a mean Phred below 15, or lacked an exact match to the constant primer or identifier. COPE v1.2.5 was used to merge high-quality paired reads, and clonotypes were defined as unique nucleotide sequences. Clonotypes were aligned to IMGT TRBV, TRBD and TRBJ reference segments using MiTCR v1.1. Analysis was restricted to V-J combinations with a frequency above 0.0001, which covered roughly 99% of repertoires. A TCS score was defined as the ratio of F50 (clonal expansion) to E x V (chaos), with BLOSUM62-based TCRdist applied between CDR3 peptides within each V-J. Welch's t-statistics and random forest reduced roughly 500 V-J features to 10 to 15, which were used in a naive Bayes classifier (R e1071). Sample size was not statistically predetermined, and blinding of investigators to group allocation was not performed. TCR Vbeta CDR3 sequencing of some 140 peripheral blood samples (over 40 ophthalmopathy, 75 hyperthyroidism and some 17 progressor patients) is reported in the paper.

The sequencing here drew on peripheral blood mononuclear cells (PBMCs), taken at new diagnosis, from a patient treated with antithyroid drugs. The TCR originated in a woman aged 18-29 years with Graves disease. Donor details come from another sample of the same person, matched by shared clones. The rearrangement joined TRBV13 to TRBJ2-7; 9 central nucleotides agree with TRBD2. The DNA sequence is TGTGCCAGCCGGACTAGCGCATTGGGCGAGCAGTACTTC. Its protein reads: CASRTSALGEQYF.